What follows are 17 T cell receptor beta chains derived from one specimen sequenced in a study of cytomegalovirus exposure and HLA in healthy donors. The PCR made use of 60 Vbeta and 13 Jbeta primers. This table comes from immunoSEQ multiplex PCR, and its TCRdb copy is limited to in-frame clones, with some not included. The data hold around 150,000 clones, with 65% to 85% observed a single time. What was sequenced was PBMCs. Receptors originate from a woman aged 40-49 years in good health and CMV-seropositive.

The chain carries TRBV30 and TRBJ2-5; the D gene is possibly TRBD1 (5 bases). This CDR3 has 13 residues. V shed 4 bases and J shed 5 bases, with 14 bases lying between them. Germline V CDR1 and CDR2: GTSNPN, SVGIG (reference sequence). CDR3 loop: CAWTLPGWETQYF. CDR3 nucleotide sequence: TGTGCCTGGACCCTCCCAGGGTGGGAGACCCAGTACTTC.

The V and J genes are TRBV28 and TRBJ1-6; TRBD1 matches at 11 bases. The CDR3 has 14 residues. The V and J ends lost 4 bases and 9 bases, in that order; junction bases with no gene match: 2. Germline assignment: CDR1 MDHEN and CDR2 SYDVKM. The CDR3 loop is CASSSGTGGSPLHF. The CDR3 DNA is TGTGCCAGCAGTTCCGGGACAGGGGGTTCACCCCTCCACTTT.

The rearrangement uses TRBV28 and TRBJ1-3; 7 nucleotides line up with TRBD1. Germline CDR1 and CDR2: MDHEN and SYDVKM. The CDR3 has 15 amino acids. The V segment lost 4 bases and the J segment 3 bases; nucleotides outside the gene matches: 6. CDR3 sequence: CASSSGTASGNTIYF. Here the CDR3 DNA reads TGTGCCAGCAGTTCTGGGACAGCAAGTGGAAACACCATATATTTT.

This clone was found a few times. The gene calls are TRBV18 and TRBJ2-5; TRBD2 might be the D (6 bases). Deletions cut 3 bases from V and 3 bases from J, with 14 bases between. The CDR3 runs 15 residues. Germline V CDR1 and CDR2: KGHSH, LQKENI. The CDR3, as DNA: TGTGCCAGCTCACCCGCCGGGGGTTCCGAAGAGACCCAGTACTTC. Amino acids: CASSPAGGSEETQYF.

This clone was recorded only once. CDR3 loop: CASSFKGDGYNEQFF. DNA for the CDR3: TGTGCCAGCAGTTTTAAAGGGGATGGATACAATGAGCAGTTCTTC. V gene TRBV28 combines with J gene TRBJ2-1; maybe TRBD1 (5 bases). Trimming removed 3 bases from V and 4 bases from J, with 13 bases in between. The germline V gene encodes CDR1 MDHEN and CDR2 SYDVKM. The CDR3 totals 15 residues.

This sequence joins TRBV5-4 and TRBJ1-2; D gene ambiguous. Trimming removed 2 bases from V and 9 bases from J, with 17 bases in between. The germline V gene has CDR1 SGHNT and CDR2 YYREEE (reference sequence). This CDR3 region has 14 residues. As DNA, the CDR3 is TGTGCCAGCAGCTTAGGTCCTTCGAGCGGGAGCTACACCTTC. The encoded protein is CASSLGPSSGSYTF.

The chain recombines TRBV10-1 with TRBJ1-6; 7 bases fit TRBD1. Per germline, CDR1 WNHNN and CDR2 SYGVQD (reference sequence). CDR3 length equals 15 residues. J lost 4 bases, V lost 2 bases, and 2 bases had no gene match. CDR3 in DNA: TGCGCCAGCAGTGAGACACAGGGGTATAATTCACCCCTCCACTTT. It codes for CASSETQGYNSPLHF.

The gene calls are TRBV4-1 and TRBJ2-7; possible D gene TRBD1, 6 bases. CDR3 length: 15 residues. The germline CDR1 and CDR2 sequences are MGHRA and YSYEKL. The V end lost 1 base, the J end lost 4 bases, and 14 bases lay between the germline ends. CDR3 amino acids: CASSQVQGIQYEQYF. The CDR3 DNA is TGCGCCAGCAGCCAAGTCCAGGGGATTCAATACGAGCAGTACTTC.

The chain links TRBV6-1 to TRBJ1-1, with no clear D. This CDR3 has 14 amino acids. Germline CDR1 and CDR2: MNHNS and SASEGT. Trimming shortened V by 10 bases and J by 1 base, and 16 bases separated the two germline ends. The CDR3 protein is CATYLLSTNTEAFF. The CDR3 DNA reads as TGTGCCACCTACCTTTTGAGCACGAACACTGAAGCTTTCTTT.

The chain joins TRBV21-1 to TRBJ1-4. TRBV21-1 is a documented pseudogene. This CDR3 spans 16 amino acids. The CDR3 nucleotides are TGTGCCAGCCTCGGATGGAGGTCTAAAACTAATGAAAAACTGTTTTTT. Its translation is CASLGWRSKTNEKLFF.

This chain connects TRBV4-3 to TRBJ1-1, with D perhaps matching TRBD1 (5 bases). The germline CDR1 and CDR2 sequences are LGHNA and YSLEER. V gave up 0 bases and J gave up 5 bases, with 13 bases separating them. The CDR3 sequence is 15 residues long. CDR3 sequence: CASSQEGLGRTEAFF. As DNA, the CDR3 is TGCGCCAGCAGCCAAGAGGGGCTAGGTCGGACTGAAGCTTTCTTT.

This CDR3 reads CAISVTGVGEQFF. The CDR3 DNA follows: TGTGCCATCAGTGTCACGGGGGTTGGTGAGCAGTTCTTC. The genes are TRBV10-3 and TRBJ2-1, with D perhaps matching TRBD2 (6 bases). The CDR3 consists of 13 residues. Germline loops: CDR1 ENHRY, CDR2 SYGVKD. V was trimmed by 4 bases and J by 9 bases, leaving 13 bases between them.

The chain has TRBV11-2 and TRBJ1-1, with TRBD1 matching over 7 bases. This CDR3 is 16 amino acids long. Germline assignment: CDR1 SGHAT and CDR2 FQNNGV. Trimming at V came to 0 bases and at J to 0 bases, leaving 4 bases not matched to a gene. CDR3 sequence reads: CASSLEWGQLNTEAFF. The DNA for the CDR3 is TGTGCCAGCAGCTTAGAGTGGGGACAGCTGAACACTGAAGCTTTCTTT.

The chain has TRBV5-1 and TRBJ1-2; no reliable D call. The CDR3 extends over 13 amino acids. Trimming stripped 2 bases from V and 1 base from J, with 6 bases between. Germline V gives CDR1 SGHRS, CDR2 YFSETQ. Here the CDR3 DNA reads TGCGCCAGCAGCTTAACTCGTAACTATGGCTACACCTTC. Its translation is CASSLTRNYGYTF.

This chain uses TRBV30 with TRBJ2-3; possibly TRBD2 for D (5 bases). The CDR3 is 15 amino acids. Trimming removed 0 bases from V and 6 bases from J, with 16 bases in between. The V gene's germline CDR1 is GTSNPN and CDR2 SVGIG (reference sequence). CDR3 sequence reads: CAWSVLSGTGDTQYF. DNA of the CDR3: TGTGCCTGGAGTGTACTCAGCGGCACGGGTGATACGCAGTATTTT.

The chain recombines TRBV11-2 with TRBJ2-2; 11 positions agree with TRBD2. The CDR3 contains 16 residues. V dropped 5 bases and J dropped 7; count of bases not matched to a gene: 9. The germline V gene has CDR1 SGHAT and CDR2 FQNNGV. The CDR3 protein is CASSDSGGAVGGELFF. The CDR3 coding sequence is TGTGCCAGCAGCGATAGCGGGGGGGCCGTTGGCGGGGAGCTGTTTTTT.

This clone has only a few counts. The chain recombines TRBV28 with TRBJ2-7; the D gene is possibly TRBD1 (6 bases). The CDR3 covers 12 residues. Germline assignment: CDR1 MDHEN and CDR2 SYDVKM. The V and J ends lost 3 bases and 6 bases respectively, with 9 bases between them. Here the CDR3 DNA reads TGTGCCAGCAGTTTGTCGACAGGCGAGCAGTACTTC. Protein sequence: CASSLSTGEQYF.